The rows below give T cell receptor beta chains drawn from one sample of a study of blood T cell repertoires in COVID-19. Generated by immunoSEQ multiplex PCR, the TCRdb table keeps only in-frame clones and is missing some. The table records about half a million clones, 70% to 90% of them present only once. Sequenced material: peripheral blood. These TCRs come from a human donor in a cohort sampled during active COVID-19. The CDR3 runs from the conserved cysteine through the conserved F or W. Fields, in order: clone size, D gene, J gene, V gene, CDR3 protein, CDR3 DNA. D genes are given only for firm matches. Clone size is not always given. Where it is, it says once, few, many or a class for expanded clones.

clone size: once; D gene: TRBD1; J gene: TRBJ1-2; V gene: TRBV7-2; CDR3 protein: CASSLGQGARYGYTF; CDR3 DNA: TGTGCCAGCAGCTTAGGACAGGGGGCTAGGTATGGCTACACCTTC
clone size: NA; D gene: NA; J gene: TRBJ2-1; V gene: TRBV19; CDR3 protein: CASSGGGNEQFF; CDR3 DNA: TGTGCCAGTAGTGGCGGAGGCAATGAGCAGTTCTTC
clone size: once; D gene: TRBD2; J gene: TRBJ2-5; V gene: TRBV2; CDR3 protein: CASSEPPPGGTQYF; CDR3 DNA: TGTGCCAGCAGTGAACCCCCCCCGGGAGGGACCCAGTACTTC
clone size: NA; D gene: NA; J gene: TRBJ1-2; V gene: TRBV28; CDR3 protein: CASGILSGAENGYTF; CDR3 DNA: TGTGCCAGCGGAATCTTATCAGGGGCCGAGAATGGCTACACCTTC
clone size: once; D gene: TRBD2; J gene: TRBJ2-7; V gene: TRBV9; CDR3 protein: CAIREAGYEQYF; CDR3 DNA: TGTGCCATCCGGGAGGCGGGCTACGAGCAGTACTTC
clone size: NA; D gene: NA; J gene: TRBJ2-2; V gene: TRBV19; CDR3 protein: CASSISRVNTGELFF; CDR3 DNA: TGTGCCAGTAGTATTTCCAGGGTGAACACCGGGGAGCTGTTTTTT
clone size: NA; D gene: NA; J gene: TRBJ1-2; V gene: TRBV5-4; CDR3 protein: CASSLPGQSYGYTF; CDR3 DNA: TGTGCCAGCAGCCTACCCGGACAGAGCTATGGCTACACCTTC
clone size: NA; D gene: NA; J gene: TRBJ1-2; V gene: TRBV28; CDR3 protein: CASREDRANYGYTF; CDR3 DNA: TGTGCCAGCAGGGAGGACAGAGCTAACTATGGCTACACCTTC
clone size: NA; D gene: NA; J gene: TRBJ1-1; V gene: TRBV7-3; CDR3 protein: CASSSYPGTEAFF; CDR3 DNA: TGTGCCAGCAGCTCCTACCCTGGCACTGAAGCTTTCTTT
clone size: NA; D gene: TRBD1; J gene: TRBJ2-3; V gene: TRBV15; CDR3 protein: CATSRDPGQFGTQYF; CDR3 DNA: TGTGCCACCAGCCGCGACCCGGGACAGTTCGGGACCCAGTATTTT
clone size: NA; D gene: NA; J gene: TRBJ2-1; V gene: TRBV27; CDR3 protein: CASSLRWPTPKQGKYNEQFF; CDR3 DNA: TGTGCCAGCAGTTTAAGGTGGCCGACTCCAAAACAGGGTAAATACAATGAGCAGTTCTTC
clone size: once; D gene: TRBD2; J gene: TRBJ2-7; V gene: TRBV5-1; CDR3 protein: CASSLGVAGGAREQYF; CDR3 DNA: TGCGCCAGCAGCTTGGGGGTAGCGGGAGGGGCGAGGGAGCAGTACTTC
clone size: NA; D gene: TRBD1; J gene: TRBJ1-2; V gene: TRBV27; CDR3 protein: CASSFSGGGYGYTF; CDR3 DNA: TGTGCCAGCAGTTTCTCAGGGGGCGGTTATGGCTACACCTTC
clone size: NA; D gene: NA; J gene: TRBJ2-7; V gene: TRBV6-5; CDR3 protein: CASSYSRQRSSYEQYF; CDR3 DNA: TGTGCCAGCAGTTACTCACGGCAGCGGAGCTCCTACGAGCAGTACTTC
clone size: NA; D gene: NA; J gene: TRBJ1-1; V gene: TRBV7-9; CDR3 protein: CASSLAAVGTEAFF; CDR3 DNA: TGTGCCAGCAGCTTAGCGGCGGTGGGTACTGAAGCTTTCTTT
clone size: few; D gene: TRBD1; J gene: TRBJ2-3; V gene: TRBV7-2; CDR3 protein: CASSWGQGAGTDTQYF; CDR3 DNA: TGTGCCAGCAGCTGGGGACAGGGGGCTGGGACAGATACGCAGTATTTT
clone size: NA; D gene: TRBD2; J gene: TRBJ2-5; V gene: TRBV6-5; CDR3 protein: CASSRPGGVQETQYF; CDR3 DNA: TGTGCCAGCAGTCGCCCGGGGGGAGTCCAAGAGACCCAGTACTTC
clone size: NA; D gene: NA; J gene: TRBJ2-3; V gene: TRBV7-2; CDR3 protein: CASSLRGGSPMSSTDTQYF; CDR3 DNA: TGTGCCAGCAGCTTAAGGGGGGGGTCTCCCATGTCTAGCACAGATACGCAGTATTTT
clone size: NA; D gene: NA; J gene: TRBJ2-7; V gene: TRBV5-3; CDR3 protein: CARSRLEQYF; CDR3 DNA: TGTGCCAGAAGCAGACTGGAGCAGTACTTC
clone size: NA; D gene: TRBD1; J gene: TRBJ1-1; V gene: TRBV27; CDR3 protein: CASSLSQGVNTEAFF; CDR3 DNA: TGTGCCAGCAGTTTATCCCAGGGGGTGAACACTGAAGCTTTCTTT
clone size: few; D gene: TRBD2; J gene: TRBJ2-1; V gene: TRBV4-1; CDR3 protein: CASSQEVAGAYNEQFF; CDR3 DNA: TGCGCCAGCAGCCAAGAGGTAGCGGGTGCCTACAATGAGCAGTTCTTC
clone size: NA; D gene: NA; J gene: TRBJ2-3; V gene: TRBV5-4; CDR3 protein: CASSLGLYTDTQYF; CDR3 DNA: TGTGCCAGCAGCTTGGGACTTTACACAGATACGCAGTATTTT
clone size: NA; D gene: TRBD2; J gene: TRBJ2-3; V gene: TRBV5-1; CDR3 protein: CASSPGVAGVGTDTQYF; CDR3 DNA: TGCGCCAGCAGCCCCGGGGTAGCGGGAGTGGGAACAGATACGCAGTATTTT
clone size: NA; D gene: NA; J gene: TRBJ2-1; V gene: TRBV2; CDR3 protein: CASSESGQLTGEQFF; CDR3 DNA: TGTGCCAGCAGTGAAAGCGGACAACTCACAGGGGAGCAGTTCTTC
clone size: NA; D gene: NA; J gene: TRBJ2-5; V gene: TRBV6-6; CDR3 protein: CASAIAVTETQYF; CDR3 DNA: TGTGCCAGCGCAATAGCGGTAACGGAGACCCAGTACTTC
clone size: NA; D gene: NA; J gene: TRBJ2-2; V gene: TRBV19; CDR3 protein: CASSISPFAGELFF; CDR3 DNA: TGTGCCAGTAGTATATCCCCCTTTGCCGGGGAGCTGTTTTTT
clone size: NA; D gene: TRBD2; J gene: TRBJ2-7; V gene: TRBV29-1; CDR3 protein: CSVGGLAGGLSSYEQYF; CDR3 DNA: TGCAGCGTGGGGGGACTAGCGGGAGGACTATCTTCCTACGAGCAGTACTTC
clone size: NA; D gene: NA; J gene: TRBJ2-1; V gene: TRBV5-4; CDR3 protein: CASSLLSGGDEQFF; CDR3 DNA: TGTGCCAGCAGCTTACTTAGCGGAGGCGATGAGCAGTTCTTC
clone size: NA; D gene: TRBD2; J gene: TRBJ2-1; V gene: TRBV5-1; CDR3 protein: CASSLEMTSGSKYNEQFF; CDR3 DNA: TGCGCCAGCAGCTTGGAAATGACTAGCGGGAGTAAGTACAATGAGCAGTTCTTC
clone size: once; D gene: TRBD2; J gene: TRBJ2-7; V gene: TRBV6-5; CDR3 protein: CASRTGLAVSYEQYF; CDR3 DNA: TGTGCCAGCAGGACCGGACTAGCGGTCTCCTACGAGCAGTACTTC
clone size: NA; D gene: TRBD2; J gene: TRBJ2-1; V gene: TRBV3-1/TRBV3-2; CDR3 protein: CASSQDNASGNKQFF; CDR3 DNA: TGTGCCAGCAGCCAAGATAACGCTAGCGGGAATAAGCAGTTCTTC
clone size: NA; D gene: TRBD1; J gene: TRBJ2-6; V gene: TRBV5-5; CDR3 protein: CASSHGQGSSGANVLTF; CDR3 DNA: TGTGCCAGCAGCCACGGACAGGGAAGCTCTGGGGCCAACGTCCTGACTTTC
clone size: NA; D gene: NA; J gene: TRBJ1-2; V gene: TRBV5-5; CDR3 protein: CASSLLPMDPEWSGYTF; CDR3 DNA: TGTGCCAGCAGCTTACTCCCGATGGATCCGGAATGGAGTGGCTACACCTTC
clone size: NA; D gene: TRBD1; J gene: TRBJ1-5; V gene: TRBV28; CDR3 protein: CASSPSDRGAQPQHF; CDR3 DNA: TGTGCCAGCAGTCCATCTGACAGGGGGGCTCAGCCCCAGCATTTT
clone size: NA; D gene: TRBD2; J gene: TRBJ2-1; V gene: TRBV5-4; CDR3 protein: CASRGTDSLTSGSGNEQFF; CDR3 DNA: TGTGCCAGCAGGGGAACGGACTCTTTGACTAGCGGGAGTGGGAATGAGCAGTTCTTC
clone size: NA; D gene: TRBD2; J gene: TRBJ2-1; V gene: TRBV28; CDR3 protein: CASSLPFGTTRYNEQFF; CDR3 DNA: TGTGCCAGCAGTTTGCCCTTCGGGACTACGAGATACAATGAGCAGTTCTTC
clone size: NA; D gene: NA; J gene: TRBJ1-2; V gene: TRBV27; CDR3 protein: CASSFGPNVGGAGYTF; CDR3 DNA: TGTGCCAGCAGTTTTGGCCCCAATGTCGGGGGTGCTGGCTACACCTTC
clone size: NA; D gene: TRBD2; J gene: TRBJ2-7; V gene: TRBV6-5; CDR3 protein: CASSLRLAGAYEQYF; CDR3 DNA: TGTGCCAGCAGTCTTCGACTAGCGGGAGCCTACGAGCAGTACTTC
clone size: NA; D gene: NA; J gene: TRBJ2-3; V gene: TRBV6-6; CDR3 protein: CASSRPGHRIGTDTQYF; CDR3 DNA: TGTGCCAGCAGTCGTCCGGGACACCGAATAGGCACAGATACGCAGTATTTT
clone size: many; D gene: TRBD1; J gene: TRBJ1-4; V gene: TRBV5-1; CDR3 protein: CASSIPTGATNEKLFF; CDR3 DNA: TGCGCCAGCAGCATACCGACAGGGGCAACTAATGAAAAACTGTTTTTT